These 27 T cell receptor beta chains were all obtained from the same sample, sequenced in a study of OX40 agonist ivuxolimab in advanced cancers. Measured with immunoSEQ multiplex PCR; TCRdb has only the in-frame clones, and not every one. Of some 85,000 clones in the sample, around 87% were seen once. Source: CD4+ or CD8+ T cells sorted from blood, taken in a trial of the OX40 agonist ivuxolimab. The source of these receptors is an adult with an advanced solid tumor such as melanoma, head and neck, liver or kidney cancer.

This clone was found once. J is TRBJ1-2 and V is TRBV5-5; TRBD1 aligns across 7 bases. Germline CDR1 is SGHKS and CDR2 is YYEKEE (reference sequence). V shed 4 bases, J shed 0 bases, and the junction held 6 bases outside the gene matches. The CDR3 totals 15 residues. The CDR3: CASSPWTGSNYGYTF. The CDR3 DNA follows: TGTGCCAGCAGCCCCTGGACAGGCTCTAACTATGGCTACACCTTC.

The chain couples TRBV18 to TRBJ2-7; D is undetermined. With 3 bases removed from V and 5 bases from J, the gap between germline ends came to 8 bases. The CDR3 loop spans 12 amino acids. Germline V gene lookup returns CDR1 KGHSH and CDR2 LQKENI. The CDR3 protein is CASSPLQNEQYF. The CDR3 DNA follows: TGTGCCAGCTCACCCCTACAAAACGAGCAGTACTTC. Together with reference TRBV18 and TRBJ2-7, the CDR3 gives the full variable domain: NAGVMQNPRHLVRRRGQEARLRCSPMKGHSHVYWYRQLPEEGLKFMVYLQKENIIDESGMPKERFSAEFPKEGPSILRIQQVVRGDSAAYFCASSPLQNEQYFGPGTRLTVT.

This chain joins TRBV18 and TRBJ1-2; D uncertain. The V gene's germline CDR1 is KGHSH and CDR2 LQKENI. The V gene lost 3 bases and the J gene lost 4 bases, with 15 bases spanning the gap. The CDR3 totals 15 residues. CDR3 region: CASSPPGLGTYGYTF. CDR3 in DNA: TGTGCCAGCTCACCTCCTGGGCTAGGAACCTATGGCTACACCTTC.

In regard to this clone: One end of the junction varies from germline; a read error may be responsible. Other DNA sequences of this sample code for an identical CDR3. The chain has TRBV27 and TRBJ2-2; D is possibly TRBD2 (6 bases). In germline, CDR1 is MNHEY, CDR2 SMNVEV (reference sequence). The CDR3 is 14 amino acids. CDR3 protein: CASSSTGSPGELFF. The CDR3 DNA sequence: TGTGCCAGCAGTTCAACCGGGAGCCCCGGGGAGCTATTTTTT.

V and J are TRBV9 and TRBJ2-1, with 10 nucleotides matching TRBD2. V was pared by 0 bases and J by 3 bases, with 3 bases of the junction left unmatched. CDR1 is SGDLS, CDR2 YYNGEE, per germline. The CDR3 is made up of 16 amino acids. The CDR3, as DNA: TGTGCCAGCAGCGTAGCGGCTAGCGGGAGCTACAATGAGCAGTTCTTC. It specifies CASSVAASGSYNEQFF.

This clone is a singleton in its sample. J is TRBJ2-7 and V is TRBV5-4; the match to TRBD1 covers 9 bases. Germline values: CDR1 SGHNT, CDR2 YYREEE (reference sequence). The CDR3 is 16 amino acids. With V trimmed by 4 bases and J by 4 bases, 12 bases remained unmatched. The CDR3 spells CASSPPSGTGRYEQYF. The CDR3 DNA reads TGTGCCAGCAGCCCACCGTCGGGGACAGGGAGGTACGAGCAGTACTTC. The full variable domain, with the rest looked up from reference TRBV5-4 and TRBJ2-7, is ETGVTQSPTHLIKTRGQQVTLRCSSQSGHNTVSWYQQALGQGPQFIFQYYREEENGRGNFPPRFSGLQFPNYSSELNVNALELDDSALYLCASSPPSGTGRYEQYFGPGTRLTVT.

In its sample, this clone was seen a few times. The CDR3 DNA follows: TGTGCCAGCAGTTACTCGGGACTAGCGTCCTACAATGAGCAGTTCTTC. Translated, it gives CASSYSGLASYNEQFF. The chain links TRBV6-5 to TRBJ2-1; 10 nucleotides match TRBD2. CDR3 length: 16 amino acids. The ends lost 0 bases at V and 1 base at J; junction bases unmatched: 0. Germline CDR1 is MNHEY and CDR2 is SVGAGI.

V and J are TRBV19 and TRBJ1-5; 8 bases agree with TRBD1. The germline V gene encodes CDR1 LNHDA and CDR2 SQIVND (reference sequence). With 5 bases clipped from V and 5 bases from J, the junction kept 2 bases outside the gene matches. This CDR3 is built from 13 residues. The CDR3 sequence: CASSRTGYQPQHF. CDR3 coding DNA: TGTGCCAGTAGTCGGACAGGGTATCAGCCCCAGCATTTT.

The gene calls are TRBV5-1 and TRBJ2-5; TRBD2 matches at 14 bases. Germline CDR1 SGHRS, CDR2 YFSETQ. CDR3 length: 16 amino acids. J gave up 6 bases and V 0 bases, and 4 bases lay outside the gene matches. This CDR3 is CASSLAGTSGSKTQYF. DNA of the CDR3: TGCGCCAGCAGCTTGGCAGGGACTAGCGGGAGCAAGACCCAGTACTTC.

The chain combines TRBV5-1 with TRBJ2-1; TRBD2 matches at 13 bases. This CDR3 is built from 16 residues. With 4 bases clipped from V and 7 bases from J, the junction kept 8 bases outside the gene matches. Per germline, CDR1 SGHRS and CDR2 YFSETQ. CDR3 bases: TGCGCCAGCAGCCCAGGGACTAGCGGGACTTGGAATGAGCAGTTCTTC. Amino acids: CASSPGTSGTWNEQFF.

The gene calls are TRBV19 and TRBJ1-2; D possibly corresponds to TRBD1 (6 bases). Germline-derived CDR1 and CDR2 are LNHDA and SQIVND (reference sequence). The CDR3 totals 15 residues. The germline V and J ends were trimmed by 3 bases and 6 bases, with 17 bases remaining between them. Here the CDR3 DNA reads TGTGCCAGTAGTATTGGGGGGCCCACACTGAATGGCTACACCTTC. Protein product: CASSIGGPTLNGYTF.

V and J are TRBV19 and TRBJ2-7, with 9 bases aligning to TRBD2. Germline values: CDR1 LNHDA, CDR2 SQIVND (reference sequence). Trimming cost V 6 bases and J 0 bases; bases outside gene matches: 9. The CDR3 runs 16 residues. In nucleotides, the CDR3 is TGTGCCAGTAGGGGGACGACTAGCGGTGACTCCTACGAGCAGTACTTC. Its translation: CASRGTTSGDSYEQYF.

The V and J genes are TRBV5-4 and TRBJ2-1; 8 bases map to TRBD2. J gave up 5 bases and V 1 base, and 2 bases lay outside the gene matches. The length of the CDR3 is 14 residues. Germline V CDR1 and CDR2: SGHNT, YYREEE (reference sequence). In DNA, the CDR3 is TGTGCCAGCAGCTTGATTAGCGGGAACAATGAGCAGTTCTTC. It translates to CASSLISGNNEQFF. Full variable domain (rest looked up from reference TRBV5-4 and TRBJ2-1): ETGVTQSPTHLIKTRGQQVTLRCSSQSGHNTVSWYQQALGQGPQFIFQYYREEENGRGNFPPRFSGLQFPNYSSELNVNALELDDSALYLCASSLISGNNEQFFGPGTRLTVL.

This sequence joins TRBV15 and TRBJ2-1; tentative D call: TRBD2 (5 bases). Looked up from germline, CDR1 is LNHNV and CDR2 is YYDKDF (reference sequence). Trimming cost V 1 base and J 6 bases, with 10 bases left between them. This CDR3 has 14 amino acids. The CDR3 sequence: CATSRGLLGNEQFF. The CDR3 DNA reads as TGTGCCACCAGCAGAGGACTATTAGGCAATGAGCAGTTCTTC.

The V gene is TRBV11-2, the J gene TRBJ2-1; D is perhaps TRBD2 (6 bases). There are 17 residues in the CDR3. Trimming pared 6 bases from V and 8 bases from J, leaving 26 bases between. Germline V gives CDR1 SGHAT, CDR2 FQNNGV. The CDR3 loop reads CASSSRDSYTRIDEQFF. The DNA for the CDR3 is TGTGCCAGCAGTTCCCGGGACTCTTACACAAGGATCGATGAGCAGTTCTTC.

This rearrangement joins TRBV5-4 to TRBJ1-1; 7 positions agree with TRBD1. The CDR3 has 15 residues. Per the germline V gene, CDR1 is SGHNT and CDR2 is YYREEE (reference sequence). The V segment lost 4 bases and the J segment 5 bases; nucleotides outside the gene matches: 11. The CDR3 DNA reads TGTGCCAGCAGCCAACCAGGGGGAGGATTGACTGAAGCTTTCTTT. Its protein product is CASSQPGGGLTEAFF.

The V call is TRBV7-3, the J call TRBJ2-1; D not certain. Trimming took 5 bases from V and 8 from J, leaving 13 bases between them. The CDR3 is 13 amino acids. The germline CDR1 and CDR2 sequences are SGHTA and FQGTGA. CDR3 residues: CASSNLPLDEQFF. The CDR3, as DNA: TGTGCCAGCAGCAACCTGCCCCTCGATGAGCAGTTCTTC.

This chain links TRBV5-4 with TRBJ2-5; 9 positions agree with TRBD1. Germline V gene lookup returns CDR1 SGHNT and CDR2 YYREEE (reference sequence). The V segment lost 3 bases and the J segment 4 bases; nucleotides outside the gene matches: 7. The CDR3 contains 15 residues. The CDR3 is CASSSLNRGRETQYF. Here the CDR3 DNA reads TGTGCCAGCAGCTCCCTCAACAGGGGGCGAGAGACCCAGTACTTC.

The J gene is TRBJ1-2, the V gene TRBV2; possible D gene TRBD1, 5 bases. The CDR3 consists of 15 residues. Trimming cost V 3 bases and J 4 bases, with 15 bases left between them. Germline CDR1 and CDR2: SNHLY and FYNNEI. CDR3 nucleotides: TGTGCCAGCAGTGAGTGGCTTGCGGGGGGCTATGGCTACACCTTC. Translation gives CASSEWLAGGYGYTF.

Note on this clone: Other DNA sequences in the sample encode the same CDR3. The J gene is TRBJ2-1, the V gene TRBV7-2; 14 bases match TRBD2. Germline V gene sequence: CDR1 SGHTA, CDR2 FQGNSA. The CDR3 is 15 amino acids. After removal of 4 bases from V and 8 bases from J, the junction contained 4 bases not matched to a gene. The CDR3 DNA follows: TGTGCCAGCAGCTCTGGACTAGCGGGAGGTGATGAGCAGTTCTTC. Translating it yields CASSSGLAGGDEQFF.

The rearrangement joins TRBV11-3 to TRBJ2-2, with 9 bases that match TRBD2. The V gene end was trimmed by 8 bases and the J gene end by 1 base; junction bases not matched to a gene: 11. This CDR3 has 17 amino acids. Germline loops: CDR1 SGHNT, CDR2 YENEEA. The CDR3 region has the DNA TGTGCCAGCCGTGTGGCTCTGACTAGCGGGAACACCGGGGAGCTGTTTTTT. Its translation: CASRVALTSGNTGELFF.

The CDR3 coding sequence is TGTGCCAGCAGTGACCTCATCGAGCAGTACTTC. Its translation: CASSDLIEQYF. The J gene is TRBJ2-7, the V gene TRBV25-1; D gene uncertain. CDR3 length: 11 residues. V gave up 3 bases and J gave up 6 bases, with 6 bases separating them. Germline assignment: CDR1 MGHDK and CDR2 SYGVNS.

The gene calls are TRBV5-1 and TRBJ1-1; 10 bases are shared with TRBD1. The V and J ends lost 2 bases and 4 bases, in that order; junction bases with no gene match: 5. The CDR3 covers 15 residues. Germline CDR1 and CDR2: SGHRS and YFSETQ. The CDR3 here is CASSFQGTGATEAFF. CDR3 in DNA: TGCGCCAGCAGCTTTCAAGGGACAGGGGCCACTGAAGCTTTCTTT.

J is TRBJ2-7 and V is TRBV4-1; 7 bases are a match to TRBD1. J lost 0 bases, V lost 0 bases, and 8 bases had no gene match. The germline CDR1 and CDR2 sequences are MGHRA and YSYEKL. The CDR3 is 17 residues long. CDR3 protein: CASSQDKRAGGSYEQYF. The CDR3 DNA reads TGCGCCAGCAGCCAAGATAAACGGGCAGGGGGCTCCTACGAGCAGTACTTC.

V is TRBV29-1 and J is TRBJ2-7; tentatively, D is TRBD1 (5 bases). The CDR3 loop spans 12 amino acids. Germline assignment: CDR1 SQVTM and CDR2 ANQGSEA. V shed 5 bases and J shed 0 bases, with 8 bases lying between them. CDR3 protein: CSVWGSSYEQYF. CDR3 bases: TGCAGCGTTTGGGGCAGCTCCTACGAGCAGTACTTC.

This chain joins TRBV14 and TRBJ2-1, with a weak D call TRBD1 (6 bases). In germline, CDR1 is SGHDN, CDR2 FVKESK. CDR3 length: 15 residues. The V and J ends lost 4 bases and 5 bases respectively, with 15 bases between them. CDR3 sequence: CASSRAGTTHNEQFF. The CDR3 DNA reads TGTGCCAGCAGCCGAGCCGGGACAACACACAATGAGCAGTTCTTC. Looking up the rest from reference TRBV14 and TRBJ2-1 gives the full variable domain: EAGVTQFPSHSVIEKGQTVTLRCDPISGHDNLYWYRRVMGKEIKFLLHFVKESKQDESGMPNNRFLAERTGGTYSTLKVQPAELEDSGVYFCASSRAGTTHNEQFFGPGTRLTVL.

The chain combines TRBV6-4 with TRBJ2-1; possible D gene TRBD2, 6 bases. Trimming took off 0 bases at V and 7 bases at J, with 13 bases between the two ends. The CDR3 extends over 15 amino acids. Germline-derived CDR1 and CDR2 are MRHNA and SNTAGT. The CDR3 protein is CASSDSGTPSNEQFF. In nucleotides, the CDR3 is TGTGCCAGCAGTGACTCCGGGACTCCGAGTAATGAGCAGTTCTTC.